This entry is about one T cell receptor beta chain. The sequenced fragment ends 3 residues before the CDR3 boundary, so the rest is inferred from the germline J gene. These data come from a study of T cells in women clearing cervical HPV infection. Assay used: immunoSEQ multiplex PCR; TCRdb lists only in-frame clones, some missing. The sample has about 26,000 clones. There are 15 residues in the CDR3. The germline gives CDR1 SGHTA, CDR2 FQGNSA. The gene calls are TRBV7-2 and TRBJ1-2; tentatively, D is TRBD1 (5 bases). The clonotype comes from a woman between 18 and 75 years old with a cervical HPV16 infection that either progressed to CIN3+ or cleared (not recorded which). The sample comprised blood buffy coat. The CDR3 protein is CASSGAGVLTDTYTF. The sequenced CDR3 bases are TGTGCCAGCAGCGGAGCGGGGGTCCTCACAGATACC.